Below are 29 T cell receptor beta chains sequenced from a single sample in a study of cytomegalovirus exposure and HLA in healthy donors. Amplification used 60 Vbeta primers and 13 Jbeta primers. Profiled with immunoSEQ multiplex PCR; TCRdb holds only in-frame clones, not every one. The sample carries about 130,000 clones, about 83% recorded once. Sequencing was done on a sample of PBMCs. The receptors shown here come from a girl aged 2 to 9 in good health and CMV-seronegative.

This clone was seen more than once but under ten times. This sequence joins TRBV7-2 and TRBJ1-2; tentatively, D is TRBD1 (6 bases). V lost 2 bases, J lost 5 bases, and 12 bases lay in between. This CDR3 is 14 amino acids long. From germline, CDR1 is SGHTA and CDR2 FQGNSA. The CDR3 here is CASSLNAGEYGYTF. The CDR3 DNA follows: TGTGCCAGCAGCTTAAATGCAGGGGAATATGGCTACACCTTC.

Written as DNA, the CDR3 is TGCGCCAGCAGCCAAGGTTTTCTGGCCACCTACGAGCAGTACTTC. Translating gives CASSQGFLATYEQYF. The V and J genes are TRBV4-3 and TRBJ2-7; D unclear. V lost 1 base, J lost 2 bases, and 12 bases lay in between. The CDR3 spans 15 residues. Per germline, CDR1 LGHNA and CDR2 YSLEER.

The V call is TRBV28, the J call TRBJ2-7; maybe TRBD2 (5 bases). Trimming removed 7 bases from V and 3 bases from J, with 16 bases in between. The CDR3 covers 14 residues. Germline-derived CDR1 and CDR2 are MDHEN and SYDVKM. The CDR3 DNA sequence: TGTGCCAGCACCACTACCGCGGGCGGCTACGAGCAGTACTTC. Amino acid sequence: CASTTTAGGYEQYF.

The chain employs TRBV6-1 and TRBJ1-5; TRBD1 agrees at 10 bases. CDR3 length: 16 residues. The ends lost 1 base at V and 9 bases at J; junction bases unmatched: 9. Germline loops: CDR1 MNHNS, CDR2 SASEGT. The CDR3 sequence is CASSEDAGTGDRPQHF. As DNA, the CDR3 is TGTGCCAGCAGTGAAGACGCCGGGACAGGGGACCGGCCCCAGCATTTT.

This chain uses TRBV13 with TRBJ2-1; 12 bases align to TRBD2. With V trimmed by 3 bases and J by 4 bases, 1 base remained unmatched. Germline CDR1 reads PRHDT; CDR2 reads FYEKMQ (reference sequence). The CDR3 extends over 15 amino acids. The CDR3 reads CASSFLAGGYNEQFF. The CDR3 nucleotides are TGTGCCAGCAGCTTCCTAGCGGGGGGGTACAATGAGCAGTTCTTC.

The V and J genes are TRBV25-1 and TRBJ2-5; a weak D match, TRBD2 (5 bases). The CDR3 is 13 residues long. Germline V gene data show CDR1 as MGHDK and CDR2 as SYGVNS. V lost 3 bases to trimming and J lost 3 bases, with 8 bases between them. The CDR3 reads CASSDSGKETQYF. The CDR3 DNA is TGTGCCAGCAGTGACTCGGGGAAAGAGACCCAGTACTTC. The full variable domain, with the rest looked up from reference TRBV25-1 and TRBJ2-5, is EADIYQTPRYLVIGTGKKITLECSQTMGHDKMYWYQQDPGMELHLIHYSYGVNSTEKGDLSSESTVSRIRTEHFPLTLESARPSHTSQYLCASSDSGKETQYFGPGTRLLVL.

The J gene is TRBJ2-5, the V gene TRBV13, with D possibly matching TRBD1 (6 bases). The J call is uncertain, as TRBJ2-7 better fits the DNA end. This CDR3 contains 15 residues. Germline V CDR1 and CDR2: PRHDT, FYEKMQ (reference sequence). CDR3 coding DNA: TGTGCCAGCAGCTCACATATAACAACAGGGTACGAGCAGTACTTC. Amino acids: CASSSHITTGYEQYF.

The chain uses TRBV5-1 and TRBJ1-4; a weak D match, TRBD1 (5 bases). V lost 4 bases and J lost 8, with 18 bases in between. There are 15 residues in the CDR3. Germline CDR1 reads SGHRS; CDR2 reads YFSETQ. The CDR3 nucleotides are TGCGCCAGCAGCGAGAATCCAGGGAGGGACGAAAAACTGTTTTTT. Encoded protein: CASSENPGRDEKLFF.

The gene calls are TRBV30 and TRBJ1-1; a weak D match, TRBD1 (5 bases). The CDR3 has 13 residues. V gave up 0 bases and J gave up 10 bases, with 15 bases separating them. Germline loops: CDR1 GTSNPN, CDR2 SVGIG (reference sequence). The CDR3 DNA is TGTGCCTGGAGTGTAGTGGGGACTTCAGTAGCTTTCTTT. Protein: CAWSVVGTSVAFF. Full variable domain (outside the CDR3, taken from reference TRBV30 and TRBJ1-1): SQTIHQWPATLVQPVGSPLSLECTVEGTSNPNLYWYRQAAGRGLQLLFYSVGIGQISSEVPQNLSASRPQDRQFILSSKKLLLSDSGFYLCAWSVVGTSVAFFGQGTRLTVV.

This sequence joins TRBV18 and TRBJ1-6; D perhaps matches TRBD1 (5 bases). Trimming left V 4 bases short and J 15 bases short, with 16 bases between. Germline-derived CDR1 and CDR2 are KGHSH and LQKENI. The length of the CDR3 is 13 residues. As DNA, the CDR3 is TGTGCCAGCTCACTGAACCAGGGTAGGCACCTCCACTTT. Protein sequence: CASSLNQGRHLHF.

The chain recombines TRBV4-1 with TRBJ2-7; 9 bases align to TRBD1. CDR1 MGHRA and CDR2 YSYEKL come from the germline V gene. V trimming: 5 bases; J trimming: 3 bases; junction bases outside the gene matches: 2. The CDR3 length is 13 residues. CDR3 amino acids: CASSLGQGYEQYF. The DNA of the CDR3 is TGCGCCAGCAGCTTGGGACAGGGCTACGAGCAGTACTTC.

The chain is built from TRBV7-6 and TRBJ2-7, with D possibly being TRBD2 (5 bases). Trimming shortened V by 5 bases and J by 3 bases, and 14 bases separated the two germline ends. There are 14 residues in the CDR3. Per germline, CDR1 SGHVS and CDR2 FNYEAQ. CDR3 protein: CASSPNPGVYEQYF. The CDR3 DNA reads TGTGCCAGCAGCCCTAACCCCGGGGTCTACGAGCAGTACTTC.

This clone came up once. This chain connects TRBV7-8 to TRBJ1-2; 8 nucleotides line up with TRBD1. Germline V gene sequence: CDR1 SGHVS, CDR2 FQNEAQ. V lost 0 bases and J lost 2; bases outside the gene matches: 5. CDR3 length equals 16 residues. CDR3 sequence reads: CASSLAGTGQNYGYTF. The DNA for the CDR3 is TGTGCCAGCAGCTTAGCCGGGACAGGCCAAAACTATGGCTACACCTTC.

This clone was observed a few times. CDR3 sequence reads: CASSYRGYQETQYF. The CDR3 coding sequence is TGTGCCAGCAGTTACCGGGGGTACCAAGAGACCCAGTACTTC. The V gene is TRBV6-5, the J gene TRBJ2-5, with D possibly being TRBD2 (6 bases). V was pared by 2 bases and J by 0 bases, with 7 bases between. Germline assignment: CDR1 MNHEY and CDR2 SVGAGI. This CDR3 spans 14 amino acids.

The chain is built from TRBV7-6 and TRBJ2-7; TRBD2 agrees at 8 bases. Per the germline V gene, CDR1 is SGHVS and CDR2 is FNYEAQ. Germline trimming cut 1 base from V and 5 bases from J; bases unmatched to any gene: 16. The CDR3 is 18 residues long. CDR3 protein: CASSLDTPAVTSDNEQYF. CDR3 in DNA: TGTGCCAGCAGCTTAGATACGCCAGCTGTGACTAGCGATAACGAGCAGTACTTC.

The chain joins TRBV5-1 to TRBJ1-2; the D gene is possibly TRBD1 (5 bases). The CDR3 runs 13 residues. V lost 4 bases to trimming and J lost 12 bases, with 19 bases between them. Germline CDR1 and CDR2: SGHRS and YFSETQ. CDR3 sequence (DNA): TGCGCCAGCAGCCGTGATCGGGGGTTCGGCCACACCTTC. Translated, it gives CASSRDRGFGHTF.

The rearrangement links TRBV7-2 to TRBJ2-7, with a tentative D call TRBD1 (6 bases). CDR1 and CDR2 from the germline V gene are SGHTA and FQGNSA. There are 16 residues in the CDR3. Between the trimmed V and J ends, which lost 1 base and 5 bases, there was a span of 18 bases. DNA for the CDR3: TGTGCCAGCAGCTTAGAACTGTCCAGGGGTGGCAACGAGCAGTACTTC. Amino acid sequence: CASSLELSRGGNEQYF.

This clone was recorded only once. J is TRBJ1-1 and V is TRBV18; weak D call: TRBD1 (5 bases). The germline gives CDR1 KGHSH, CDR2 LQKENI. Trimming took 3 bases from V and 0 from J, leaving 8 bases between them. The CDR3 is made up of 14 amino acids. The CDR3 coding sequence is TGTGCCAGCTCACCTGACAGAATGAACACTGAAGCTTTCTTT. Protein: CASSPDRMNTEAFF. The full variable domain, its missing parts supplied by reference TRBV18 and TRBJ1-1, is NAGVMQNPRHLVRRRGQEARLRCSPMKGHSHVYWYRQLPEEGLKFMVYLQKENIIDESGMPKERFSAEFPKEGPSILRIQQVVRGDSAAYFCASSPDRMNTEAFFGQGTRLTVV.

The chain uses TRBV5-1 and TRBJ2-1, with D hard to call. The CDR3 contains 14 residues. Trimming took 0 bases from V and 9 from J, leaving 13 bases between them. Germline V gene lookup returns CDR1 SGHRS and CDR2 YFSETQ. CDR3 coding DNA: TGCGCCAGCAGCTTGGATTTTAACACAATTGAGCAGTTCTTC. Protein product: CASSLDFNTIEQFF. Full variable domain (missing parts from reference TRBV5-1 and TRBJ2-1): KAGVTQTPRYLIKTRGQQVTLSCSPISGHRSVSWYQQTPGQGLQFLFEYFSETQRNKGNFPGRFSGRQFSNSRSEMNVSTLELGDSALYLCASSLDFNTIEQFFGPGTRLTVL.

The chain uses TRBV12-2 and TRBJ1-1. TRBV12-2 is noted as a pseudogene. This CDR3 spans 17 amino acids. In nucleotides, the CDR3 is TGTGCAAGTCGCTTAGTAGGCGGGGTAAGGGGGAACACTGAAGCTTTCTTT. It codes for CASRLVGGVRGNTEAFF.

This rearrangement joins TRBV5-6 to TRBJ1-6, with TRBD1 matching 8 bases. This CDR3 has 16 amino acids. V lost 4 bases to trimming and J lost 4 bases; unmatched junction nucleotides: 7. CDR1 SGHDT and CDR2 YYEEEE come from the germline V gene. The CDR3 loop is CASSASQGGYNSPLHF. The CDR3 DNA sequence: TGTGCCAGCAGCGCGTCACAGGGGGGTTATAATTCACCCCTCCACTTT.

J is TRBJ1-2 and V is TRBV30; 9 bases map to TRBD1. Germline lookup yields CDR1 GTSNPN and CDR2 SVGIG (reference sequence). CDR3 length: 16 amino acids. The junction had 14 bases not matched to a gene; V was cut back by 2 bases and J by 7 bases. The CDR3 DNA reads TGTGCCTGGAGTACCACATGGGGCGACAGGGGGGGTGGCTACACCTTC. Its translation: CAWSTTWGDRGGGYTF.

The CDR3 spells CASSLETAVYNEQFF. The CDR3 DNA follows: TGTGCCAGCAGCTTGGAGACAGCTGTCTACAATGAGCAGTTCTTC. V gene TRBV11-2 combines with J gene TRBJ2-1, with D possibly matching TRBD1 (5 bases). The CDR3 runs to 15 residues. Between the trimmed V and J ends, which lost 3 bases and 3 bases, there was a span of 12 bases. Per germline, CDR1 SGHAT and CDR2 FQNNGV.

This chain connects TRBV5-1 to TRBJ2-1; 7 nucleotides agree with TRBD1. The CDR3 loop spans 13 amino acids. Germline CDR1 reads SGHRS; CDR2 reads YFSETQ. V was clipped by 3 bases and J by 7 bases; unmatched bases: 4. CDR3 in DNA: TGCGCCAGCAGCTGGGGGACAGTTAATGAGCAGTTCTTC. It translates to CASSWGTVNEQFF.

This chain connects TRBV15 to TRBJ2-1, with 8 bases aligning to TRBD1. Germline trimming cut 1 base from V and 7 bases from J; bases unmatched to any gene: 3. Looked up from germline, CDR1 is LNHNV and CDR2 is YYDKDF (reference sequence). The CDR3 consists of 14 residues. In DNA, the CDR3 is TGTGCCACCAGCAGAGGGACAGGGCAGAATGAGCAGTTCTTC. It encodes CATSRGTGQNEQFF.

This clone was seen just once. V gene TRBV14 combines with J gene TRBJ2-5; D call uncertain. Germline V gene sequence: CDR1 SGHDN, CDR2 FVKESK. The CDR3 length is 16 residues. Trimming took off 0 bases at V and 0 bases at J, with 11 bases between the two ends. The CDR3 DNA follows: TGTGCCAGCAGCCAAGATTGGGCAGGCGACCAAGAGACCCAGTACTTC. As protein: CASSQDWAGDQETQYF.

This clone was picked up one time. The genes are TRBV11-2 and TRBJ2-6, with D possibly TRBD2 on 5 matching bases. Trimming shortened V by 5 bases and J by 0 bases, and 14 bases separated the two germline ends. The CDR3 totals 17 residues. CDR1 is SGHAT, CDR2 FQNNGV, per germline. In DNA, the CDR3 is TGTGCCAGCAGCCCCCGGGGTGCTGTCTCTGGGGCCAACGTCCTGACTTTC. Amino acid sequence: CASSPRGAVSGANVLTF. Full variable domain (outside the CDR3, taken from reference TRBV11-2 and TRBJ2-6): EAGVAQSPRYKIIEKRQSVAFWCNPISGHATLYWYQQILGQGPKLLIQFQNNGVVDDSQLPKDRFSAERLKGVDSTLKIQPAKLEDSAVYLCASSPRGAVSGANVLTFGAGSRLTVL.

V and J are TRBV5-4 and TRBJ2-1; 11 bases map to TRBD2. Germline loops: CDR1 SGHNT, CDR2 YYREEE (reference sequence). Trimming at V came to 4 bases and at J to 6 bases, leaving 9 bases not matched to a gene. This CDR3 comprises 16 residues. CDR3 sequence: CASSNLAGGPLNEQFF. DNA of the CDR3: TGTGCCAGCAGCAATTTAGCGGGAGGGCCTCTCAATGAGCAGTTCTTC.

The V gene is TRBV5-1, the J gene TRBJ2-5, with 10 bases matching TRBD2. CDR1 and CDR2 from the germline V gene are SGHRS and YFSETQ. Trimming at V came to 0 bases and at J to 4 bases, leaving 3 bases not matched to a gene. The CDR3 is 15 amino acids. This CDR3 reads CASSLDGLAVETQYF. For the CDR3, the DNA is TGCGCCAGCAGCTTGGATGGACTAGCGGTAGAGACCCAGTACTTC.